This TCR beta chain appears in the sequencing data of a study of breast tumors, draining lymph nodes, adjacent tissues. Axillary draining lymph nodes of breast cancer patients supplied the node samples. One entry per CDR3 protein, called by TCRdb with MiXCR from the multiplex PCR reads. This sample has about 200,000 distinct CDR3 sequences, with 30% to 40% found just once. The CDR3 runs 15 residues. In germline, CDR1 is SGHTA, CDR2 FQGNSA. The ends lost 6 bases at V and 4 bases at J; junction bases unmatched: 9. The chain joins TRBV7-2 to TRBJ2-7; the match to TRBD2 covers 10 bases. The specimen was axillary lymph node tissue. The source is a female donor with breast cancer. Some clones in this sample may be carry-over from other donors' samples. The CDR3 DNA reads as TGTGCCAGCAGTCTGACTAGCGGGCTGCAGTACGAGCAGTACTTC. Translation gives CASSLTSGLQYEQYF.